Below, 29 T cell receptor beta chains from the same sample are listed, as sequenced in a study of OX40 agonist ivuxolimab in advanced cancers. Profiling relied on immunoSEQ multiplex PCR, and the TCRdb table lists in-frame clones only, not all of them. Seen here are 65,000 to 80,000 clones, approximately 91% observed once, and the top ten hold more than 12%. Sample: CD4+ or CD8+ T cells sorted from blood, taken in a trial of the OX40 agonist ivuxolimab. The receptors here all came from an adult with an advanced solid tumor such as melanoma, head and neck, liver or kidney cancer.

The chain has TRBV5-6 and TRBJ2-3, with D possibly being TRBD1 or TRBD2 (5 bases each). From germline, CDR1 is SGHDT and CDR2 YYEEEE. The CDR3 is made up of 16 amino acids. The ends were cut back, 0 bases at V and 5 bases at J, with 16 bases in the middle. The CDR3 nucleotides read TGTGCCAGCAGCTTGGCCCTGGTTGTGGGGGAAGATACGCAGTATTTT. This translates into CASSLALVVGEDTQYF.

The chain recombines TRBV28 with TRBJ2-5; tentative D call: TRBD1 (6 bases). Deletions cut 7 bases from V and 0 bases from J, with 15 bases between. This CDR3 is 15 amino acids long. Germline V gene lookup returns CDR1 MDHEN and CDR2 SYDVKM. This CDR3 reads CASKGDGTYQETQYF. In DNA form, the CDR3 reads TGTGCCAGCAAGGGGGACGGGACGTACCAAGAGACCCAGTACTTC.

V usage is TRBV27 and J usage is TRBJ2-7; 7 bases are shared with TRBD2. This CDR3 region has 15 residues. V gave up 3 bases and J gave up 7 bases; unmatched junction bases: 12. The V gene's germline CDR1 is MNHEY and CDR2 SMNVEV (reference sequence). DNA of the CDR3: TGTGCCAGCAGTTTTTCTGGCGGGAGTGGAGGGGAGCAGTACTTC. It specifies CASSFSGGSGGEQYF.

This chain connects TRBV28 to TRBJ1-4; TRBD1 agrees at 9 bases. The length of the CDR3 is 15 residues. V shed 4 bases and J 5 bases; nucleotides not matched to a gene: 5. Germline V gene sequence: CDR1 MDHEN, CDR2 SYDVKM. CDR3 protein: CASSSRDRANEKLFF. The CDR3 bases are TGTGCCAGCAGTTCCCGGGACAGGGCGAATGAAAAACTGTTTTTT.

The chain recombines TRBV27 with TRBJ2-7; D is unresolved. This CDR3 has 14 residues. V was clipped by 6 bases and J by 2 bases, with 14 bases between them. Looked up from germline, CDR1 is MNHEY and CDR2 is SMNVEV (reference sequence). CDR3 DNA sequence: TGTGCCAGCAGCCCTCGGTTGCGGACCTACGAGCAGTACTTC. It encodes CASSPRLRTYEQYF.

V gene TRBV7-2 combines with J gene TRBJ2-4; TRBD1 matches 7 bases. From germline, CDR1 is SGHTA and CDR2 FQGNSA. Trimming took 6 bases from V and 0 from J; bases not matched to a gene: 8. This CDR3 spans 16 amino acids. In DNA, the CDR3 is TGTGCCAGCAGTGAAAACAGGGGTGAAGCCAAAAACATTCAGTACTTC. Its translation is CASSENRGEAKNIQYF.

This chain joins TRBV28 and TRBJ2-1; no clear D gene. CDR3 length equals 13 residues. Trimming removed 1 base from V and 4 bases from J, with 5 bases in between. In germline, CDR1 is MDHEN, CDR2 SYDVKM. The CDR3, as DNA: TGTGCCAGCAGTTTATCGGGTTACAATGAGCAGTTCTTC. This sequence encodes CASSLSGYNEQFF.

CDR3 loop: CASSLMGEDDEQYF. The CDR3 coding sequence is TGTGCCAGCAGCCTCATGGGAGAGGACGACGAGCAGTACTTC. This rearrangement joins TRBV7-6 to TRBJ2-7, with a weak D call TRBD2 (5 bases). Germline assignment: CDR1 SGHVS and CDR2 FNYEAQ. The CDR3 contains 14 residues. The germline V and J ends were trimmed by 5 bases and 5 bases, with 16 bases remaining between them.

The chain uses TRBV5-4 and TRBJ2-3; 7 nucleotides align to TRBD2. V shed 3 bases, J shed 3 bases, and the junction held 1 base outside the gene matches. The germline V gene has CDR1 SGHNT and CDR2 YYREEE (reference sequence). There are 13 residues in the CDR3. The CDR3, as DNA: TGTGCCAGCAGCTGGACTAGTACAGATACGCAGTATTTT. Protein sequence: CASSWTSTDTQYF.

The gene calls are TRBV19 and TRBJ2-7, with 7 bases matching TRBD1. The CDR3 has 14 residues. J was trimmed by 4 bases and V by 6 bases; bases with no gene match: 9. CDR1 LNHDA and CDR2 SQIVND come from the germline V gene (reference sequence). CDR3 loop: CASSTGTDLYEQYF. Here the CDR3 DNA reads TGTGCCAGTAGCACCGGGACAGATCTTTACGAGCAGTACTTC.

This chain links TRBV6-5 with TRBJ2-3; D is possibly TRBD2 (5 bases). V was cut by 2 bases and J by 0 bases, with 6 bases left in between. The CDR3 consists of 14 residues. CDR1 and CDR2 (germline): MNHEY, SVGAGI. CDR3 sequence reads: CASSYTGSTDTQYF. As DNA, the CDR3 is TGTGCCAGCAGTTACACGGGGAGCACAGATACGCAGTATTTT.

The chain carries TRBV6-6 and TRBJ1-3, with D unclear. The germline V gene encodes CDR1 MNHNY and CDR2 SVGAGI (reference sequence). The germline V and J ends were trimmed by 2 bases and 0 bases, with 2 bases remaining between them. CDR3 size: 13 residues. CDR3 nucleotide sequence: TGTGCCAGCAGTTACGGCTCTGGAAACACCATATATTTT. Its protein is CASSYGSGNTIYF.

V and J are TRBV11-3 and TRBJ2-7, with D possibly being TRBD2 (6 bases). Germline assignment: CDR1 SGHNT and CDR2 YENEEA. The V and J ends lost 5 bases and 0 bases respectively, with 8 bases between them. This CDR3 spans 13 amino acids. Written as DNA, the CDR3 is TGTGCCAGCAGCCCGGAGGGCTCCTACGAGCAGTACTTC. Its protein is CASSPEGSYEQYF.

The chain links TRBV9 to TRBJ1-1, with TRBD1 matching 8 bases. CDR1 is SGDLS and CDR2 is YYNGEE in the germline V gene. With V trimmed by 2 bases and J by 6 bases, 6 bases remained unmatched. The CDR3 spans 14 residues. The CDR3 sequence: CASSVRGQAAEAFF. The CDR3 DNA follows: TGTGCCAGCAGCGTCAGGGGACAGGCCGCTGAAGCTTTCTTT.

On this clone itself: The sample has other DNA sequences that encode this CDR3 too. The chain carries TRBV6-6 and TRBJ1-5; D is possibly TRBD1 (5 bases). The CDR3 is 12 residues long. The ends were cut back, 4 bases at V and 5 bases at J, with 6 bases in the middle. Germline CDR1 MNHNY, CDR2 SVGAGI (reference sequence). In nucleotides, the CDR3 is TGTGCCAGCAGTTTAGGGGATCAGCCCCAGCATTTT. Protein sequence: CASSLGDQPQHF.

The chain carries TRBV11-2 and TRBJ2-5, with D maybe TRBD1 (5 bases). V was shortened by 5 bases and J by 5 bases, with 12 bases between the two germline ends. Germline V gene lookup returns CDR1 SGHAT and CDR2 FQNNGV. The CDR3 has 13 amino acids. This CDR3 reads CASSPSWGETQYF. In nucleotides, the CDR3 is TGTGCCAGCAGCCCGTCCTGGGGCGAGACCCAGTACTTC.

In regard to this clone: Its ends do not fully match the called genes, so a read error is possible. The chain has TRBV5-1 and TRBJ2-5, with unresolved D. Germline assignment: CDR1 SGHRS and CDR2 YFSETQ. The CDR3 has 13 amino acids. CDR3 sequence: CASSLGRQETQYF. As DNA, the CDR3 is TGTGCCAGCAGCTTAGGACGTCAAGAGACCCAGTACTTC.

The gene calls are TRBV4-3 and TRBJ1-1; 7 bases match TRBD1. This CDR3 is 15 amino acids long. In germline, CDR1 is LGHNA, CDR2 YSLEER. With V trimmed by 2 bases and J by 3 bases, 6 bases remained unmatched. The CDR3 DNA follows: TGCGCCAGCAGCCAACCTACAGGGGTGCACACTGAAGCTTTCTTT. It encodes CASSQPTGVHTEAFF.

J is TRBJ2-5 and V is TRBV27, with 10 bases identical to TRBD1. The J call is in doubt because the DNA end fits TRBJ2-7 better. This CDR3 is built from 13 residues. Germline V gene data show CDR1 as MNHEY and CDR2 as SMNVEV (reference sequence). The CDR3 region is CASSWDRGYEQYF. The CDR3, as DNA: TGTGCCAGCAGTTGGGACAGGGGCTACGAGCAGTACTTC.

V gene TRBV9 combines with J gene TRBJ2-3; D is possibly TRBD2 (6 bases). Germline V gene sequence: CDR1 SGDLS, CDR2 YYNGEE. The V gene lost 2 bases and the J gene lost 0 bases, with 7 bases spanning the gap. The CDR3 loop spans 14 amino acids. The CDR3 nucleotides are TGTGCCAGCAGCGTGGCGGGGAGCACAGATACGCAGTATTTT. Translation: CASSVAGSTDTQYF.

This chain links TRBV29-1 with TRBJ2-1; TRBD2 agrees at 9 bases. Germline values: CDR1 SQVTM, CDR2 ANQGSEA. The CDR3 runs to 15 residues. CDR3 coding DNA: TGCAGGGTAGGGGCTAGCGGGACTCTCTACAATGAGCAGTTCTTC. It encodes CRVGASGTLYNEQFF.

The rearrangement uses TRBV7-9 and TRBJ2-1; D gene unclear. V was pared by 5 bases and J by 7 bases, with 3 bases between. Germline-derived CDR1 and CDR2 are SEHNR and FQNEAQ (reference sequence). The CDR3 runs 10 residues. The DNA for the CDR3 is TGTGCCAGCAGCCAGAATGAGCAGTTCTTC. Protein: CASSQNEQFF.

The CDR3 DNA reads TGTGCCAGCAGCTTAGGGGAACAGCCCCAGCATTTT. Protein product: CASSLGEQPQHF. V gene TRBV7-8 combines with J gene TRBJ1-5; D is ambiguous. Between the trimmed V and J ends, which lost 1 base and 7 bases, there was a span of 5 bases. The CDR3 runs to 12 residues. The germline V gene encodes CDR1 SGHVS and CDR2 FQNEAQ.

The V call is TRBV28, the J call TRBJ2-1, with TRBD2 identical over 10 bases. The length of the CDR3 is 15 residues. The germline V gene has CDR1 MDHEN and CDR2 SYDVKM. V dropped 6 bases and J dropped 4; count of bases not matched to a gene: 6. In nucleotides, the CDR3 is TGTGCCAGCAGGTCCGGGACTAGCGTTTACAATGAGCAGTTCTTC. This gives the protein CASRSGTSVYNEQFF. Filled out from reference TRBV28 and TRBJ2-1, the complete variable domain reads DVKVTQSSRYLVKRTGEKVFLECVQDMDHENMFWYRQDPGLGLRLIYFSYDVKMKEKGDIPEGYSVSREKKERFSLILESASTNQTSMYLCASRSGTSVYNEQFFGPGTRLTVL.

The CDR3 DNA reads TGTGCCAGCAGTACAGGGGGCAGCTATGGCTACACCTTC. Amino acid sequence: CASSTGGSYGYTF. The genes are TRBV28 and TRBJ1-2, with TRBD1 identical over 9 bases. Germline V gene sequence: CDR1 MDHEN, CDR2 SYDVKM. The CDR3 runs 13 residues. V gave up 5 bases and J gave up 4 bases; unmatched junction bases: 2.

The V call is TRBV11-3, the J call TRBJ2-3, with D hard to call. The CDR3 totals 18 residues. Germline CDR1 and CDR2: SGHNT and YENEEA. V lost 1 base and J 0 bases, leaving 17 bases between the germline ends. The CDR3 nucleotides read TGTGCCAGCAGCTTAGTTGGCCGCTCTCCCCCTAGCACAGATACGCAGTATTTT. Protein product: CASSLVGRSPPSTDTQYF. The full variable domain, rest sourced from reference TRBV11-3 and TRBJ2-3, is EAGVVQSPRYKIIEKKQPVAFWCNPISGHNTLYWYLQNLGQGPELLIRYENEEAVDDSQLPKDRFSAERLKGVDSTLKIQPAELGDSAVYLCASSLVGRSPPSTDTQYFGPGTRLTVL.

The J gene is TRBJ2-7, the V gene TRBV11-2; D is perhaps TRBD2 (6 bases). CDR1 SGHAT and CDR2 FQNNGV come from the germline V gene. The CDR3 covers 14 residues. V gave up 3 bases and J gave up 2 bases, with 11 bases separating them. CDR3: CASSFAAGTYEQYF. The CDR3 DNA follows: TGTGCCAGCAGCTTTGCCGCGGGAACCTACGAGCAGTACTTC.

The chain carries TRBV2 and TRBJ2-5; D gene unclear. Trimming took 7 bases from V and 2 from J, leaving 11 bases between them. The CDR3 contains 13 residues. Germline V lookup: CDR1 SNHLY, CDR2 FYNNEI. CDR3 bases: TGTGCCAGCATGCCGTTGCAGCAAGAGACCCAGTACTTC. Translated: CASMPLQQETQYF. The complete variable domain, with remaining parts taken from reference TRBV2 and TRBJ2-5, reads EPEVTQTPSHQVTQMGQEVILRCVPISNHLYFYWYRQILGQKVEFLVSFYNNEISEKSEIFDDQFSVERPDGSNFTLKIRSTKLEDSAMYFCASMPLQQETQYFGPGTRLLVL.

The J gene is TRBJ2-5, the V gene TRBV7-9; TRBD1 or TRBD2 may be the D gene (5 bases each). Germline lookup yields CDR1 SEHNR and CDR2 FQNEAQ (reference sequence). The CDR3 consists of 14 residues. The V and J ends lost 0 bases and 2 bases respectively, with 7 bases between them. CDR3 bases: TGTGCCAGCAGCTTAGCGGGGGAACAAGAGACCCAGTACTTC. Protein sequence: CASSLAGEQETQYF.